Given below is one T cell receptor beta chain in context. Its antigen is unknown. With a J-beta primer mix and a sample-barcoded 5' primer, a second PCR ran about 7 to 11 cycles. TCRdb called the 5' RACE reads again in MiXCR, with one record for every CDR3 protein. The table includes about 290,000 distinct CDR3 sequences, roughly 26% detected once. The data belong to a study of blood T cells in healthy people across ages. General study findings and limits: Researchers report that TCR beta diversity correlated strongly with naive T cell percentage. The study regarded diversity estimates from one million T cells as underestimates.

The germline V gene encodes CDR1 SGHVS and CDR2 FQNEAQ. This CDR3 is built from 13 residues. With 9 bases removed from V and 2 bases from J, the gap between germline ends came to 13 bases. The chain employs TRBV7-8 and TRBJ2-5; D may correspond to TRBD1 or TRBD2 (5 bases each). The sequencing input was blood. The receptor was derived from a woman aged 65 to 85 in good health. The CDR3 here is CASHRDGQETQYF. DNA for the CDR3: TGTGCCAGTCACCGGGACGGACAAGAGACCCAGTACTTC.